These T cell receptor beta chains were read from a single sample in a study of T cell responses to AZD1222 COVID-19 vaccine. Libraries were prepared by immunoSEQ multiplex PCR; TCRdb keeps only in-frame clonotypes and omits some of them. The repertoire has some 130,000 clones, 80% to 90% of them found once; the top ten carry 7.5% to 8.5%. This specimen consisted of peripheral blood, obtained on day 0 of AZD1222 vaccination. These TCRs come from an adult in good health. Each CDR3 is given with its conserved first and last residue. The D gene is left open where the match is weak. For some rows the clone size is stated as once, few or many, or as a class when expanded; others skip it.

cdr3_nt: TGTGCCGCCCACGGTTTCGGGGAGCTGTTTTTT; cdr3_aa: CAAHGFGELFF; j_call: TRBJ2-2; d_call: NA; v_call: TRBV6-5; clone_size: once
cdr3_nt: TGTGCCAGCAGTCGGGGGACGAGGACTGAAGCTTTCTTT; cdr3_aa: CASSRGTRTEAFF; j_call: TRBJ1-1; d_call: NA; v_call: TRBV7-8; clone_size: NA
cdr3_nt: TGCGCCAGCAGCTTGGTGTTGGGGGGAGAGACCCAGTACTTC; cdr3_aa: CASSLVLGGETQYF; j_call: TRBJ2-5; d_call: NA; v_call: TRBV5-1; clone_size: NA
cdr3_nt: TGTGCCATCGGGGTCCCGAACACTGAAGCTTTCTTT; cdr3_aa: CAIGVPNTEAFF; j_call: TRBJ1-1; d_call: NA; v_call: TRBV21-1; clone_size: NA
cdr3_nt: TGCGCCAGCAGCTTGGCCGGGGTCGGGACTGAAGCTTTCTTT; cdr3_aa: CASSLAGVGTEAFF; j_call: TRBJ1-1; d_call: NA; v_call: TRBV5-1; clone_size: NA
cdr3_nt: TGCAGCGTTGAAGATGGCCACACTGAAGCTTTCTTT; cdr3_aa: CSVEDGHTEAFF; j_call: TRBJ1-1; d_call: NA; v_call: TRBV29-1; clone_size: NA
cdr3_nt: TGTGCCAGCTCACCTCGGACTAGCGGGGGGTTGTACAATGAGCAGTTCTTC; cdr3_aa: CASSPRTSGGLYNEQFF; j_call: TRBJ2-1; d_call: TRBD2; v_call: TRBV18; clone_size: NA
cdr3_nt: TGCGCCAGCAGCTTGGGGGGACTAGCGGGGACAAACCAAGAGACCCAGTACTTC; cdr3_aa: CASSLGGLAGTNQETQYF; j_call: TRBJ2-5; d_call: TRBD2; v_call: TRBV5-1; clone_size: NA
cdr3_nt: TGTGCCAGCAGCTTAGGTACGACAACTAATGAAAAACTGTTTTTT; cdr3_aa: CASSLGTTTNEKLFF; j_call: TRBJ1-4; d_call: NA; v_call: TRBV7-9; clone_size: NA
cdr3_nt: TGTGCCACCAGCGGCCGGAGCGTGGGGTACGAGCAGTACTTC; cdr3_aa: CATSGRSVGYEQYF; j_call: TRBJ2-7; d_call: NA; v_call: TRBV15; clone_size: NA
cdr3_nt: TGTGCCAGTAGTATAGGGGGTTCGGTAGCGGGAGAACGCGAGCAGTACTTC; cdr3_aa: CASSIGGSVAGEREQYF; j_call: TRBJ2-7; d_call: TRBD2; v_call: TRBV19; clone_size: NA
cdr3_nt: TGCGCCAGCAGCTTGGGGGAGGCAGATACGCAGTATTTT; cdr3_aa: CASSLGEADTQYF; j_call: TRBJ2-3; d_call: NA; v_call: TRBV5-1; clone_size: NA
cdr3_nt: TGCAGCGTTTATCTGTCGGGACCTGGTTCCTATGGCTACACCTTC; cdr3_aa: CSVYLSGPGSYGYTF; j_call: TRBJ1-2; d_call: NA; v_call: TRBV29-1; clone_size: NA
cdr3_nt: TGTGCCACCAGCAGGATACAGGTTAATTCACCCCTCCACTTT; cdr3_aa: CATSRIQVNSPLHF; j_call: TRBJ1-6; d_call: NA; v_call: TRBV15; clone_size: once
cdr3_nt: TGTGCCAGCAGCCAGACAGGAATCGACCAGCCCCAGCATTTT; cdr3_aa: CASSQTGIDQPQHF; j_call: TRBJ1-5; d_call: NA; v_call: TRBV14; clone_size: NA
cdr3_nt: TGTGCCACCAGTGTGGGAGATACGCAGTATTTT; cdr3_aa: CATSVGDTQYF; j_call: TRBJ2-3; d_call: NA; v_call: TRBV24-1; clone_size: NA
cdr3_nt: TGTGCCAGCAGTTATTCGCGTTATAGCAATCAGCCCCAGCATTTT; cdr3_aa: CASSYSRYSNQPQHF; j_call: TRBJ1-5; d_call: NA; v_call: TRBV6-5; clone_size: NA
cdr3_nt: TGCAGTGCTAGGAATGCCGGGGGCTACACCTTC; cdr3_aa: CSARNAGGYTF; j_call: TRBJ1-2; d_call: NA; v_call: TRBV20-1; clone_size: NA
cdr3_nt: TGTGCCAGCAGCCAGATAATGGATGAGCAGTTCTTC; cdr3_aa: CASSQIMDEQFF; j_call: TRBJ2-1; d_call: NA; v_call: TRBV13; clone_size: NA
cdr3_nt: TGTGCCAGCAGCAAAGCGTACAACGGGACTAGCGGGAGCTGCGAGCAGTACTTC; cdr3_aa: CASSKAYNGTSGSCEQYF; j_call: TRBJ2-7; d_call: NA; v_call: TRBV21-1; clone_size: NA
cdr3_nt: TGTGCCAGCAGTTTAGGACAGGGAGTCTCTCTTGAGCAGTACTTC; cdr3_aa: CASSLGQGVSLEQYF; j_call: TRBJ2-7; d_call: TRBD1; v_call: TRBV27; clone_size: NA
cdr3_nt: TGTGCCAGCAGCTTAGTAGGGACTAGCACAGATACGCAGTATTTT; cdr3_aa: CASSLVGTSTDTQYF; j_call: TRBJ2-3; d_call: NA; v_call: TRBV7-6; clone_size: NA
cdr3_nt: TGTGCCAGCACGACAGGGGGAGAAGACACTGAAGCTTTCTTT; cdr3_aa: CASTTGGEDTEAFF; j_call: TRBJ1-1; d_call: NA; v_call: TRBV21-1; clone_size: NA
cdr3_nt: TGTGCCAGCAGCTCGGGATCAGGGGGCTATGGCTACACCTTC; cdr3_aa: CASSSGSGGYGYTF; j_call: TRBJ1-2; d_call: TRBD1; v_call: TRBV7-9; clone_size: NA
cdr3_nt: TGTGCCTGGGCTCGCCAGTCCATGAACACTGAAGCTTTCTTT; cdr3_aa: CAWARQSMNTEAFF; j_call: TRBJ1-1; d_call: NA; v_call: TRBV30; clone_size: NA
cdr3_nt: TGTGCCAGCAGTCCCCGACAGGGCGGCTATGGCTACACCTTC; cdr3_aa: CASSPRQGGYGYTF; j_call: TRBJ1-2; d_call: TRBD1; v_call: TRBV27; clone_size: NA
cdr3_nt: TGCAGCGCTGAGGGACAGGGGTTGGATACGCAGTATTTT; cdr3_aa: CSAEGQGLDTQYF; j_call: TRBJ2-3; d_call: TRBD1; v_call: TRBV29-1; clone_size: NA
cdr3_nt: TGTGCCAGCTCACCGGAAACAGGGAATAATTCACCCCTCCACTTT; cdr3_aa: CASSPETGNNSPLHF; j_call: TRBJ1-6; d_call: NA; v_call: TRBV18; clone_size: NA
cdr3_nt: TGTGCCAGCAGCTCTCGGACAGGCCATAACTATGGCTACACCTTC; cdr3_aa: CASSSRTGHNYGYTF; j_call: TRBJ1-2; d_call: TRBD1; v_call: TRBV7-9; clone_size: NA
cdr3_nt: TGTGCCTGGAGTTTTTCGGGGGCAACTAATGAAAAACTGTTTTTT; cdr3_aa: CAWSFSGATNEKLFF; j_call: TRBJ1-4; d_call: NA; v_call: TRBV30; clone_size: NA
cdr3_nt: TGTGCCAGCAGCTTAGTCGCCAGCTGGGGTCAGCCCCAGCATTTT; cdr3_aa: CASSLVASWGQPQHF; j_call: TRBJ1-5; d_call: NA; v_call: TRBV11-2; clone_size: NA
cdr3_nt: TGTGCCAGCAGCTCCGATATCCCTTACTCTGGAAACACCATATATTTT; cdr3_aa: CASSSDIPYSGNTIYF; j_call: TRBJ1-3; d_call: NA; v_call: TRBV7-9; clone_size: NA
cdr3_nt: TGCAGCGTTGTTAGGGAAAGGGCGAACACTGAAGCTTTCTTT; cdr3_aa: CSVVRERANTEAFF; j_call: TRBJ1-1; d_call: NA; v_call: TRBV29-1; clone_size: NA